The sequence of this T cell receptor beta chain was determined in a study of T cells in tuberculosis. Study-level background: IGRA-negative adolescents, IGRA-positive adolescents with latent tuberculosis and adults with active tuberculosis formed this South African cohort.

Remarks on this clone: Its antigen is as yet unknown.

Whole-study results and caveats: GMM-specific TCRs were nearer to active tuberculosis alpha repertoires, suggesting expansion.

Adolescents were screened for latent TB by skin test and IGRA. The table came from immunoSEQ multiplex PCR; TCRdb's copy has only in-frame clones and leaves some out. The repertoire holds 25,000 to 35,000 clones, with roughly 95% as singletons. There are 15 residues in the CDR3. Germline V lookup: CDR1 SGDLS, CDR2 YYNGEE. The V segment lost 4 bases and the J segment 4 bases; nucleotides outside the gene matches: 4. The clonotype was recovered from a donor aged 10 to 29 with latent tuberculosis or without tuberculosis infection. The rearrangement joins TRBV9 to TRBJ2-1, with 11 bases that match TRBD1. Specimen: PBMCs. The CDR3 sequence is CASSTGQGEYNEQFF. The CDR3 nucleotides read TGTGCCAGCAGCACGGGACAGGGGGAGTACAATGAGCAGTTCTTC. The full variable domain, rest sourced from reference TRBV9 and TRBJ2-1, is DSGVTQTPKHLITATGQRVTLRCSPRSGDLSVYWYQQSLDQGLQFLIQYYNGEERAKGNILERFSAQQFPDLHSELNLSSLELGDSALYFCASSTGQGEYNEQFFGPGTRLTVL.